In this sample, the clone carrying this T cell receptor beta chain turned up many times. The data originate from a study of regulatory T cells in long-lasting Graves disease. From germline, CDR1 is KGHDR and CDR2 SFDVKD. The V end was cut by 3 bases, the J end by 5 bases, with 10 bases between. The CDR3 consists of 13 residues. This sample's time point: newly diagnosed GD, antithyroid drugs for less than 3 months. Researchers made the TCR library from RNA that was extracted from PBMCs. Building the TCR beta libraries relied on iRepertoire HTBI primers, and CDR3 regions underwent Arm-PCR. Via MiXCR, TCRdb re-called the multiplex PCR reads, giving one row per CDR3 protein. The sample yields 350,000 to 550,000 distinct CDR3 sequences, 15% seen once. The same specimen was also included in a second study, on T cells in Graves' hyperthyroidism and ophthalmopathy.

The rearrangement joins TRBV24-1 to TRBJ2-7, with D maybe TRBD1 (6 bases). The input for sequencing was peripheral blood mononuclear cells (PBMCs), taken at new diagnosis, from a patient treated with antithyroid drugs. The source of this sequence is a woman in her thirties with Graves disease. CDR3 region: CATSDMDSDEQYF. The CDR3 coding sequence is TGTGCCACCAGTGATATGGACAGCGACGAGCAGTACTTC.